The source of this TCR beta chain is a study of human T cells and chemical hapten exposure. Study details: The study lasted around 22 weeks, and patients were dosed weekly with diphenylcyclopropenone on the scalp throughout. Study results and limitations: No shift was seen in TCRs above 1 in 1000 frequency with DPC sensitization.

The CDR3 runs 14 residues. The germline gives CDR1 LGHDT, CDR2 YNNKEL (reference sequence). The V segment lost 7 bases and the J segment 2 bases; nucleotides outside the gene matches: 6. TCRdb passed the RACE reads through MiXCR, listing each CDR3 protein once. The sample lists a few hundred thousand distinct CDR3 sequences, about 5% occurring once. As to time point: pre-sensitization, week 0. Specified treatment: therapeutic diphenylcyclopropenone sensitization with weekly scalp DPC. Each donor was an alopecia patient between 18 and 70 years of age who qualified for DPC. On this clonotype: Its matching antigen is unknown.

The sequencing used whole blood, collected in connection with sensitization to the hapten diphenylcyclopropenone (DPC). This chain joins TRBV3-1 and TRBJ1-2; 8 bases line up with TRBD1. The receptor's source is a woman aged 18-29 years with alopecia areata. Some clones in this sample may be carry-over from other donors' samples. The CDR3 nucleotides read TGTGCCAGCACCCCGACAGGGGCAAACTATGGCTACACCTTC. Protein: CASTPTGANYGYTF.